The rows below give T cell receptor beta chains drawn from one sample of a study of cytomegalovirus exposure and HLA in healthy donors. The method was immunoSEQ multiplex PCR; TCRdb's version includes in-frame clones alone and lacks a portion of them. The sample includes about 180,000 clones, more than 70% of them seen just once. Sequencing was done on a sample of PBMCs. The receptor set was obtained from a girl aged 10-17 years in good health and CMV-seropositive. Each CDR3 is given with its conserved first and last residue. The D gene is left open where the match is weak. Size is stated for part of the rows, as once, few or many counts, or as a class when the clone is expanded.

D gene,J gene,clone size,V gene,CDR3 length,CDR3 protein,CDR3 DNA
TRBD1,TRBJ1-2,.,TRBV6-4,14,CASSRDSLGGGYTF,TGTGCCAGCAGCCGGGACAGCCTCGGCGGTGGCTACACCTTC
TRBD1,TRBJ2-1,.,TRBV6-9,17,CASSYSKRTGRDNEQFF,TGTGCCAGCAGTTATTCGAAGCGGACAGGAAGGGACAATGAGCAGTTCTTC
.,TRBJ2-1,.,TRBV5-1,17,CASAPTTGTTTHNEQFF,TGCGCCAGCGCTCCAACCACAGGGACAACTACACACAATGAGCAGTTCTTC
TRBD2,TRBJ2-5,.,TRBV7-9,14,CASSLGLGVETQYF,TGTGCCAGCAGCCTGGGACTAGGCGTAGAGACCCAGTACTTC
.,TRBJ2-7,.,TRBV5-4,14,CASSLNRVLDEQYF,TGTGCCAGCAGCTTAAACAGGGTTTTGGACGAGCAGTACTTC
TRBD1,TRBJ2-7,.,TRBV11-3,14,CASSLDREIHEQYF,TGTGCCAGCAGCTTGGACAGGGAAATACACGAGCAGTACTTC
TRBD2,TRBJ2-1,.,TRBV4-1,15,CASSRTSGWSNEQFF,TGCGCCAGCAGCCGGACTAGCGGGTGGAGCAATGAGCAGTTCTTC
TRBD2,TRBJ2-3,few,TRBV5-1,18,CASSLGGLAGGSTDTQYF,TGCGCCAGCAGCTTAGGGGGACTAGCGGGAGGGAGCACAGATACGCAGTATTTT
.,TRBJ1-5,few,TRBV27,20,CASSPRWPDRSRLGEESQHF,TGTGCCAGCAGTCCAAGGTGGCCCGACAGGAGTAGACTGGGTGAGGAGTCCCAGCATTTT
.,TRBJ2-3,few,TRBV10-3,14,CAISEPRRANTQYF,TGTGCCATCAGTGAGCCCCGGAGAGCGAATACGCAGTATTTT
.,TRBJ2-3,.,TRBV5-1,14,CASSLASGSDTQYF,TGCGCCAGCAGCTTGGCCTCAGGGTCGGATACGCAGTATTTT
.,TRBJ1-3,.,TRBV30,14,CAFLRETSGNTIYF,TGTGCCTTCCTAAGAGAAACCTCTGGAAACACCATATATTTT
.,TRBJ1-1,.,TRBV5-5,14,CASSLFRLNTEAFF,TGTGCCAGCAGCTTGTTCAGGCTGAACACTGAAGCTTTCTTT
.,TRBJ1-1,.,TRBV11-3,13,CASSLRGAAPAFF,TGTGCCAGCAGCTTGCGGGGTGCCGCGCCGGCTTTCTTT
.,TRBJ1-5,.,TRBV28,14,CASSLGGTPPPQHF,TGTGCCAGCAGCTTGGGGGGGACCCCACCGCCCCAGCATTTT
.,TRBJ2-3,.,TRBV2,13,CASSGETRDTQYF,TGTGCCAGCAGTGGGGAGACACGAGATACGCAGTATTTT
.,TRBJ2-7,.,TRBV4-3,14,CASSQDPGTYEQYF,TGCGCCAGCAGCCAAGATCCGGGGACCTACGAGCAGTACTTC
.,TRBJ2-2,.,TRBV4-1,14,CASSTPGNTGELFF,TGCGCCAGCAGCACACCGGGAAACACCGGGGAGCTGTTTTTT
.,TRBJ1-1,.,TRBV6-6,15,CASSSIGSKNTEAFF,TGTGCCAGCAGTTCTATTGGGAGCAAGAACACTGAAGCTTTCTTT
.,TRBJ2-1,.,TRBV9,13,CASSPRDFNEQFF,TGTGCCAGCAGCCCGAGGGACTTCAATGAGCAGTTCTTC
.,TRBJ2-7,.,TRBV19,14,CASSRTADSYEQYF,TGTGCCAGTAGTAGGACAGCTGACTCCTACGAGCAGTACTTC
.,TRBJ2-3,.,TRBV25-1,11,CASSPAVVQYF,TGTGCCAGCAGCCCTGCGGTGGTGCAGTATTTT
.,TRBJ2-1,.,TRBV7-7,16,CASSPIAVGAHNEQFF,TGTGCTAGCAGTCCTATAGCCGTGGGAGCTCACAATGAGCAGTTCTTC
.,TRBJ1-2,.,TRBV6-5,12,CASSHRGDGYTF,TGTGCCAGCAGCCACCGGGGAGACGGCTACACCTTC